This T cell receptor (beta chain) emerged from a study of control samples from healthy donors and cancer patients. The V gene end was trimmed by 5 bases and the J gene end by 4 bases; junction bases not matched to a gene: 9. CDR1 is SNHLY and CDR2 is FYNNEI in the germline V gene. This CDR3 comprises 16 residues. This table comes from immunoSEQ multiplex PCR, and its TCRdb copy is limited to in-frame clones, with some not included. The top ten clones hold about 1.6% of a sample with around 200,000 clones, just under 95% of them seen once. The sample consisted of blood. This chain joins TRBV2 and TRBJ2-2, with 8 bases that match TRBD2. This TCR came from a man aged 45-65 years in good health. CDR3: CASSRTGLGLTGELFF. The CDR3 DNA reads TGTGCCAGCAGTCGAACGGGACTAGGTCTCACCGGGGAGCTGTTTTTT.